The 20 T cell receptor beta chains below all came from one sample that was sequenced in a study of shared clonotypes between healthy human individuals. TCRdb keeps only in-frame clones here, not all; method: immunoSEQ multiplex PCR. In the table there are more than 400,000 clones, approximately 95% of which are singletons. The sequencing input was naive CD4+ T cells sorted from blood. The sample's subset: CD45RA+ positively selected. The receptor source for this set is a woman aged 25 to 39 in good health.

The rearrangement links TRBV30 to TRBJ2-7; D unresolved. V gave up 0 bases and J gave up 5 bases, with 5 bases separating them. The CDR3 loop spans 11 amino acids. The V gene's germline CDR1 is GTSNPN and CDR2 SVGIG (reference sequence). CDR3 in amino acids: CAWSVQNEQYF. CDR3 DNA sequence: TGTGCCTGGAGTGTTCAGAACGAGCAGTACTTC.

About this clone itself: At one end the junction does not follow the germline gene, possibly because of a read error. The chain is built from TRBV10-1 and TRBJ2-7; 12 bases agree with TRBD1. CDR3 size: 18 residues. Germline V gene lookup returns CDR1 WNHNN and CDR2 SYGVQD (reference sequence). The CDR3 spells CVSKYWTHRDRGLSEQYF. CDR3 sequence (DNA): TGCGTCAGCAAATATTGGACACACCGGGACAGGGGGCTAAGCGAGCAGTACTTC.

The rearrangement uses TRBV6-1 and TRBJ1-5, with no clear D. The germline gives CDR1 MNHNS, CDR2 SASEGT. V was clipped by 6 bases and J by 4 bases, with 10 bases between them. The CDR3 is 13 residues long. CDR3: CASRSLGNQPQHF. The CDR3 DNA sequence: TGTGCCAGCAGGTCTCTCGGGAATCAGCCCCAGCATTTT.

V is TRBV15 and J is TRBJ1-5; D uncertain. The V end was cut by 9 bases, the J end by 5 bases, with 11 bases between. There are 12 residues in the CDR3. Germline CDR1 LNHNV, CDR2 YYDKDF (reference sequence). The CDR3 coding sequence is TGTGCCACGTCGAGGGCATATCAGCCCCAGCATTTT. Translated, it gives CATSRAYQPQHF. The full variable domain, completed using reference TRBV15 and TRBJ1-5, is DAMVIQNPRYQVTQFGKPVTLSCSQTLNHNVMYWYQQKSSQAPKLLFHYYDKDFNNEADTPDNFQSRRPNTSFCFLDIRSPGLGDTAMYLCATSRAYQPQHFGDGTRLSIL.

J is TRBJ2-7 and V is TRBV2; D may be TRBD2 (7 bases). V was pared by 10 bases and J by 5 bases, with 21 bases between. Germline V CDR1 and CDR2: SNHLY, FYNNEI. The CDR3 totals 14 residues. CDR3 nucleotide sequence: TGTGCCACCCAGGGGCGGGAGATAGGGGACGAGCAGTACTTC. Its translation: CATQGREIGDEQYF.

V and J are TRBV28 and TRBJ2-3; D is tentatively TRBD1 or TRBD2 (5 bases each). The V gene's germline CDR1 is MDHEN and CDR2 SYDVKM. CDR3 length: 14 amino acids. Deletions cut 5 bases from V and 9 bases from J, with 18 bases between. This CDR3 is CASSHGDPHWTQYF. The DNA of the CDR3 is TGTGCCAGCAGTCACGGGGACCCCCATTGGACGCAGTATTTT.

The V gene is TRBV29-1, the J gene TRBJ1-1; D unclear. Trimming pared 1 base from V and 2 bases from J, leaving 8 bases between. Germline assignment: CDR1 SQVTM and CDR2 ANQGSEA. CDR3 length: 13 residues. Written as DNA, the CDR3 is TGCAGCGTTGAAGGTCTGGGCAACACTGAAGCTTTCTTT. Protein product: CSVEGLGNTEAFF.

This chain connects TRBV10-3 to TRBJ2-2; either TRBD1 or TRBD2 may fit D (5 bases each). Germline loops: CDR1 ENHRY, CDR2 SYGVKD. The CDR3 is made up of 17 amino acids. The V end lost 0 bases, the J end lost 0 bases, and 11 bases lay between the germline ends. The DNA of the CDR3 is TGTGCCATCAGTGAGTCGTCGGGACCGTCGAACACCGGGGAGCTGTTTTTT. Protein: CAISESSGPSNTGELFF.

The rearrangement joins TRBV28 to TRBJ1-5; TRBD1 might be the D (6 bases). The CDR3 runs to 14 residues. Per germline, CDR1 MDHEN and CDR2 SYDVKM. Trimming stripped 5 bases from V and 11 bases from J, with 19 bases between. The CDR3 DNA reads as TGTGCCAGCAGTACCCGGGGGGCCCTGGCGGCCCAGCATTTT. Translated: CASSTRGALAAQHF.

The CDR3 protein is CATSSRGYRNTEAFF. The CDR3 bases are TGTGCCACCAGCAGCAGGGGGTATAGGAACACTGAAGCTTTCTTT. This sequence joins TRBV15 and TRBJ1-1; 7 positions match TRBD1. Germline V gene sequence: CDR1 LNHNV, CDR2 YYDKDF (reference sequence). This CDR3 spans 15 amino acids. V was clipped by 3 bases and J by 1 base; unmatched bases: 5.

The V gene is TRBV27, the J gene TRBJ1-1, with 12 positions matching TRBD1. CDR1 is MNHEY, CDR2 SMNVEV, per germline (reference sequence). The CDR3 covers 16 residues. J was trimmed by 6 bases and V by 8 bases; bases with no gene match: 13. Written as DNA, the CDR3 is TGTGCCAGCCATGGGACAGGGGGCGCCTATTTATCTGAAGCTTTCTTT. Amino acids: CASHGTGGAYLSEAFF.

The sample holds one count of this clone. The rearrangement joins TRBV27 to TRBJ2-4; the D gene could be TRBD1 or TRBD2 (6 bases each). The germline V gene encodes CDR1 MNHEY and CDR2 SMNVEV (reference sequence). The length of the CDR3 is 16 residues. V was pared by 6 bases and J by 0 bases, with 15 bases between. In nucleotides, the CDR3 is TGTGCCAGCAGCCCTGGAGGGGGGCTAGCCAAAAACATTCAGTACTTC. Translated: CASSPGGGLAKNIQYF.

The chain has TRBV5-1 and TRBJ2-1; 10 bases are a match to TRBD2. The germline CDR1 and CDR2 sequences are SGHRS and YFSETQ. Trimming at V came to 4 bases and at J to 1 base, leaving 5 bases not matched to a gene. The CDR3 loop spans 16 amino acids. Here the CDR3 reads CASSILAGVSYNEQFF. CDR3 coding DNA: TGCGCCAGCAGCATTCTAGCGGGAGTTTCCTACAATGAGCAGTTCTTC.

The chain joins TRBV28 to TRBJ2-7, with D unresolved. The V and J ends lost 8 bases and 4 bases respectively, with 6 bases between them. Germline V gene sequence: CDR1 MDHEN, CDR2 SYDVKM. CDR3 length: 10 residues. The CDR3 coding sequence is TGTGCCAGCGGACGTTACGAGCAGTACTTC. Its protein product is CASGRYEQYF.

The V and J genes are TRBV28 and TRBJ2-5; D is unresolved. TRBJ2-7 matches the DNA end more closely, so the J call is doubtful. In germline, CDR1 is MDHEN, CDR2 SYDVKM. This CDR3 region has 11 residues. The CDR3 loop reads CASSNYPEQYF. DNA of the CDR3: TGTGCCAGCAGTAACTACCCCGAGCAGTACTTC.

The chain combines TRBV2 with TRBJ1-3; D gene ambiguous. Trimming cost V 8 bases and J 1 base, with 12 bases left between them. CDR1 is SNHLY, CDR2 FYNNEI, per germline. The CDR3 consists of 14 residues. The CDR3 region has the DNA TGTGCCAGCGGAGGACGGTCATCTGGAAACACCATATATTTT. This translates into CASGGRSSGNTIYF.

DNA of the CDR3: TGTGCCAGCAGCTTTGTCGACAGGGATACAGATACGCAGTATTTT. It codes for CASSFVDRDTDTQYF. The chain carries TRBV5-4 and TRBJ2-3; TRBD1 matches at 7 bases. The V and J ends lost 2 bases and 3 bases, in that order; junction bases with no gene match: 6. Germline loops: CDR1 SGHNT, CDR2 YYREEE (reference sequence). This CDR3 has 15 amino acids.

Concerning this clone: Other DNA sequences in the same sample also yield this CDR3. This chain's CDR3 is CASSFDRNQPQHF. In DNA, the CDR3 is TGTGCCAGCAGCTTTGACAGGAATCAGCCCCAGCATTTT. This chain joins TRBV7-9 and TRBJ1-5, with D tentatively TRBD1 (6 bases). The ends were cut back, 3 bases at V and 4 bases at J, with 7 bases in the middle. In germline, CDR1 is SEHNR, CDR2 FQNEAQ (reference sequence). The CDR3 is 13 amino acids. The full variable domain, in which reference TRBV7-9 and TRBJ1-5 provide the parts outside the CDR3, is DTGVSQNPRHKITKRGQNVTFRCDPISEHNRLYWYRQTLGQGPEFLTYFQNEAQLEKSRLLSDRFSAERPKGSFSTLEIQRTEQGDSAMYLCASSFDRNQPQHFGDGTRLSIL.

This rearrangement joins TRBV28 to TRBJ1-5; TRBD1 matches at 9 bases. This CDR3 region has 16 residues. CDR1 and CDR2 from the germline V gene are MDHEN and SYDVKM. V gave up 0 bases and J gave up 1 base; unmatched junction bases: 1. CDR3 residues: CASSLWGTGSNQPQHF. In DNA form, the CDR3 reads TGTGCCAGCAGTTTATGGGGGACAGGGAGCAATCAGCCCCAGCATTTT.

The chain employs TRBV18 and TRBJ2-2, with D possibly being TRBD1 (5 bases). Germline lookup yields CDR1 KGHSH and CDR2 LQKENI. The CDR3 has 15 amino acids. V shed 3 bases and J shed 3 bases, with 11 bases lying between them. This CDR3 is CASSPSDKHTGELFF. DNA for the CDR3: TGTGCCAGCTCACCCTCGGACAAACACACCGGGGAGCTGTTTTTT.